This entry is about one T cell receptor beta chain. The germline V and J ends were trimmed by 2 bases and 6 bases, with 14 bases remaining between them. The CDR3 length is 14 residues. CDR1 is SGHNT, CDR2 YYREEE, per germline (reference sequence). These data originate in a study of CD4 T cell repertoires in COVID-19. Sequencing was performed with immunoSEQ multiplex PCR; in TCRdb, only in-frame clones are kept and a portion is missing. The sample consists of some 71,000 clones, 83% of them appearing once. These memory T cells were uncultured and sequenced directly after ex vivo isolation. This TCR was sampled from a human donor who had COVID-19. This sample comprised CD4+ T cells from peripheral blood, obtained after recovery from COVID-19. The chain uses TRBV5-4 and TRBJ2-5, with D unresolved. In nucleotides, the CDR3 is TGTGCCAGCAGCTTCCCAGGTATTGCGAAGACCCAGTACTTC. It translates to CASSFPGIAKTQYF.